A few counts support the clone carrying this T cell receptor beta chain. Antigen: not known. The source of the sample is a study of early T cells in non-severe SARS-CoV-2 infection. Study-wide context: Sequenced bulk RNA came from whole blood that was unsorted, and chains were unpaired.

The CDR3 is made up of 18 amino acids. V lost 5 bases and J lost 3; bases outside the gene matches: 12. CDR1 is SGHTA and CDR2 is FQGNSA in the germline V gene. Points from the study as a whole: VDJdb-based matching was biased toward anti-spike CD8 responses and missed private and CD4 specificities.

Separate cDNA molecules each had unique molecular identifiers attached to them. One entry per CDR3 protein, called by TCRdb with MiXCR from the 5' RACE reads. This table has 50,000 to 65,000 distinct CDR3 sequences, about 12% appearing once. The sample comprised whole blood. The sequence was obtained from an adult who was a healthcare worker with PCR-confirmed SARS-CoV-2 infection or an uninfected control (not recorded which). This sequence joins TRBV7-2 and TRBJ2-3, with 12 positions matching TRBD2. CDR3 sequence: CASSNIPSGGAGTDTQYF. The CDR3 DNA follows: TGTGCCAGCAGCAACATTCCTAGCGGGGGGGCCGGGACAGATACGCAGTATTTT.